These 25 T cell receptor beta chains were all obtained from the same sample, sequenced in a study of blood T cell repertoires in COVID-19. Sequenced by immunoSEQ multiplex PCR; TCRdb stores in-frame clones only, minus some. The table includes roughly 260,000 clones, roughly 87% detected once. Sequencing was performed on PBMCs or T cells enriched from blood (not recorded which). The receptors here all came from a woman in her twenties or thirties with acute COVID-19.

The chain couples TRBV3-1 (or the pseudogene TRBV3-2) to TRBJ1-2, with D perhaps TRBD1 (5 bases). CDR1 and CDR2 from the germline V gene are LGHDT and YNNKEL (reference sequence). V gave up 4 bases and J gave up 2 bases, with 8 bases separating them. The CDR3 is 13 amino acids. CDR3 loop: CASSLRQNYGYTF. The CDR3 DNA reads as TGTGCCAGCAGCCTCAGACAGAACTATGGCTACACCTTC.

The gene calls are TRBV18 and TRBJ2-3; D is uncertain. Between the trimmed V and J ends, which lost 4 bases and 2 bases, there was a span of 16 bases. The germline CDR1 and CDR2 sequences are KGHSH and LQKENI. The length of the CDR3 is 16 residues. CDR3 amino acids: CASSLPPASTTDTQYF. Written as DNA, the CDR3 is TGTGCCAGCTCACTTCCCCCCGCAAGCACCACAGATACGCAGTATTTT. The entire variable domain, with the rest obtained from reference TRBV18 and TRBJ2-3, is as follows: NAGVMQNPRHLVRRRGQEARLRCSPMKGHSHVYWYRQLPEEGLKFMVYLQKENIIDESGMPKERFSAEFPKEGPSILRIQQVVRGDSAAYFCASSLPPASTTDTQYFGPGTRLTVL.

The chain has TRBV12-3 or TRBV12-4 and TRBJ1-6, with unresolved D. The CDR3 length is 12 residues. V shed 2 bases and J shed 8 bases, with 4 bases lying between them. The CDR3 bases are TGTGCCAGCAGTTTATTCGATTCACCCCTCCACTTT. It specifies CASSLFDSPLHF.

The CDR3 sequence is CASSFMTGDSYEQYF. CDR3 nucleotides: TGTGCCAGCAGCTTTATGACAGGTGATTCCTACGAGCAGTACTTC. The chain carries TRBV5-4 and TRBJ2-7; D is perhaps TRBD1 (6 bases). Germline CDR1 is SGHNT and CDR2 is YYREEE (reference sequence). Trimming cost V 2 bases and J 1 base, with 13 bases left between them. This CDR3 has 15 residues.

The chain recombines TRBV4-1 with TRBJ1-3; the D is unclear. This CDR3 has 15 amino acids. V was shortened by 0 bases and J by 0 bases, with 6 bases between the two germline ends. CDR1 is MGHRA and CDR2 is YSYEKL in the germline V gene. CDR3: CASSQDWSSGNTIYF. The CDR3 nucleotides are TGCGCCAGCAGCCAAGACTGGAGCTCTGGAAACACCATATATTTT.

The chain recombines TRBV7-8 with TRBJ1-3; 8 bases line up with TRBD1. The germline gives CDR1 SGHVS, CDR2 FQNEAQ. The CDR3 has 16 residues. The junction had 6 bases not matched to a gene; V was cut back by 3 bases and J by 2 bases. For the CDR3, the DNA is TGTGCCAGCAGCTTTCTACAGGGGGAGGCTGGAAACACCATATATTTT. This encodes CASSFLQGEAGNTIYF.

The chain carries TRBV30 and TRBJ2-2, with D possibly being TRBD1 (6 bases). The CDR3 has 12 amino acids. V shed 4 bases and J shed 7 bases, with 10 bases lying between them. Looked up from germline, CDR1 is GTSNPN and CDR2 is SVGIG (reference sequence). The CDR3 DNA follows: TGTGCCTGGACTCAGGGGATCGGGGAGCTGTTTTTT. Residues: CAWTQGIGELFF. Complete variable domain (other parts from reference TRBV30 and TRBJ2-2): SQTIHQWPATLVQPVGSPLSLECTVEGTSNPNLYWYRQAAGRGLQLLFYSVGIGQISSEVPQNLSASRPQDRQFILSSKKLLLSDSGFYLCAWTQGIGELFFGEGSRLTVL.

The rearrangement links TRBV5-1 to TRBJ1-5; D unresolved. The V gene lost 4 bases and the J gene lost 1 base, with 21 bases spanning the gap. Looked up from germline, CDR1 is SGHRS and CDR2 is YFSETQ. The CDR3 length is 18 residues. CDR3 nucleotides: TGCGCCAGCAGCCCGGAGGGTCGAGGGAGGGTAAGCAATCAGCCCCAGCATTTT. As protein: CASSPEGRGRVSNQPQHF. The full variable domain, completed using reference TRBV5-1 and TRBJ1-5, is KAGVTQTPRYLIKTRGQQVTLSCSPISGHRSVSWYQQTPGQGLQFLFEYFSETQRNKGNFPGRFSGRQFSNSRSEMNVSTLELGDSALYLCASSPEGRGRVSNQPQHFGDGTRLSIL.

This chain connects TRBV7-9 to TRBJ2-7; no reliable D call. The CDR3 sequence is 12 residues long. V lost 4 bases and J 4 bases, leaving 8 bases between the germline ends. Germline V gene sequence: CDR1 SEHNR, CDR2 FQNEAQ (reference sequence). The chain's CDR3 is CASSSLYYEQYF. CDR3 DNA: TGTGCCAGCAGCTCCCTTTATTACGAGCAGTACTTC.

The count of this clone is one. The gene calls are TRBV5-1 and TRBJ2-7; 10 nucleotides agree with TRBD1. Per the germline V gene, CDR1 is SGHRS and CDR2 is YFSETQ. Trimming took 3 bases from V and 5 from J; bases not matched to a gene: 8. The CDR3 spans 15 residues. The CDR3 protein is CASSSGTGEGHEQYF. DNA of the CDR3: TGCGCCAGCAGCTCGGGGACAGGGGAGGGCCACGAGCAGTACTTC.

This chain links TRBV29-1 with TRBJ1-2; weak D call: TRBD1 (6 bases). Germline-derived CDR1 and CDR2 are SQVTM and ANQGSEA. The germline V and J ends were trimmed by 3 bases and 4 bases, with 30 bases remaining between them. The length of the CDR3 is 19 residues. The CDR3 here is CSVDGKGGDDFSGPYGYTF. The CDR3 DNA reads TGCAGCGTTGATGGGAAAGGGGGGGATGATTTCTCCGGACCCTATGGCTACACCTTC.

The J gene is TRBJ1-3, the V gene TRBV7-2; perhaps TRBD1 as D (5 bases). The germline V and J ends were trimmed by 2 bases and 5 bases, with 13 bases remaining between them. Germline values: CDR1 SGHTA, CDR2 FQGNSA. This CDR3 comprises 15 residues. In DNA form, the CDR3 reads TGTGCCAGCAGCTTATGGGCGGAGGGGAGAAACACCATATATTTT. This encodes CASSLWAEGRNTIYF.

The chain uses TRBV28 and TRBJ1-2; TRBD1 might be the D (5 bases). CDR3 length: 18 residues. V lost 7 bases and J lost 4, with 28 bases in between. Germline CDR1 reads MDHEN; CDR2 reads SYDVKM. CDR3 protein: CASTGRGERNSFFYGYTF. In DNA, the CDR3 is TGTGCCAGCACCGGCCGGGGGGAACGTAACTCATTTTTCTATGGCTACACCTTC.

CDR3 sequence reads: CASSVMRGQTGELFF. CDR3 coding DNA: TGTGCCAGCAGTGTGATGCGGGGACAGACCGGGGAGCTGTTTTTT. The chain links TRBV2 to TRBJ2-2; tentatively, D is TRBD1 (7 bases). This CDR3 contains 15 residues. Germline V gene lookup returns CDR1 SNHLY and CDR2 FYNNEI. V gave up 4 bases and J gave up 5 bases, with 14 bases separating them.

This clone was counted between two and nine times. The V and J genes are TRBV7-2 and TRBJ2-7; D unclear. This CDR3 has 12 amino acids. Between the trimmed V and J ends, which lost 7 bases and 3 bases, there was a span of 10 bases. Germline V gene sequence: CDR1 SGHTA, CDR2 FQGNSA. CDR3: CASTISVYEQYF. The DNA for the CDR3 is TGTGCCAGCACCATTTCGGTCTACGAGCAGTACTTC.

The gene calls are TRBV6-4 and TRBJ1-1; D is undetermined. Germline V gives CDR1 MRHNA, CDR2 SNTAGT. The CDR3 totals 13 residues. Trimming took 8 bases from V and 1 from J, leaving 11 bases between them. The CDR3 sequence: CASRRSRNTEAFF. CDR3 DNA: TGTGCCAGCCGTCGGTCCCGGAACACTGAAGCTTTCTTT.

The V gene is TRBV7-9, the J gene TRBJ1-1; D unclear. V was cut by 1 base and J by 5 bases, with 14 bases left in between. The V gene's germline CDR1 is SEHNR and CDR2 FQNEAQ (reference sequence). This CDR3 has 15 residues. The chain's CDR3 is CASSLVWGGQTEAFF. The CDR3 DNA reads TGTGCCAGCAGCTTAGTCTGGGGAGGGCAAACTGAAGCTTTCTTT.

The chain joins TRBV18 to TRBJ1-2; 7 bases fit TRBD1. The CDR3 extends over 15 amino acids. Trimming at V came to 3 bases and at J to 0 bases, leaving 4 bases not matched to a gene. The germline V gene has CDR1 KGHSH and CDR2 LQKENI. The CDR3 bases are TGTGCCAGCTCACCTGACAGGGCTACTAACTATGGCTACACCTTC. It yields the protein CASSPDRATNYGYTF.

This chain uses TRBV13 with TRBJ2-1; 15 bases agree with TRBD2. V shed 1 base, J shed 9 bases, and the junction held 4 bases outside the gene matches. This CDR3 contains 16 residues. Per germline, CDR1 PRHDT and CDR2 FYEKMQ (reference sequence). Here the CDR3 DNA reads TGTGCCAGCAGCTTAGAGGGGACTAGCGGGGGGATTGAGCAGTTCTTC. Translation gives CASSLEGTSGGIEQFF. The full variable domain, completed using reference TRBV13 and TRBJ2-1, is AAGVIQSPRHLIKEKRETATLKCYPIPRHDTVYWYQQGPGQDPQFLISFYEKMQSDKGSIPDRFSAQQFSDYHSELNMSSLELGDSALYFCASSLEGTSGGIEQFFGPGTRLTVL.

The chain couples TRBV2 to TRBJ2-2; TRBD1 aligns across 8 bases. CDR1 and CDR2 (germline): SNHLY, FYNNEI. The CDR3 runs to 15 residues. V shed 3 bases, J shed 4 bases, and the junction held 4 bases outside the gene matches. As DNA, the CDR3 is TGTGCCAGCAGTGATCAGGGGGCCAGCACCGGGGAGCTGTTTTTT. It codes for CASSDQGASTGELFF.

This rearrangement joins TRBV27 to TRBJ1-1, with 9 positions matching TRBD1. The germline V gene has CDR1 MNHEY and CDR2 SMNVEV (reference sequence). The CDR3 runs to 15 residues. V lost 5 bases to trimming and J lost 5 bases; unmatched junction nucleotides: 9. The DNA for the CDR3 is TGTGCCAGCAGTATCTTCCCGACAGGGGGGACTGAAGCTTTCTTT. Protein: CASSIFPTGGTEAFF.

This clone was seen just once. The chain couples TRBV6-5 to TRBJ1-1; TRBD1 matches 7 bases. Looked up from germline, CDR1 is MNHEY and CDR2 is SVGAGI. With V trimmed by 5 bases and J by 3 bases, 6 bases remained unmatched. This CDR3 is built from 14 residues. The CDR3 nucleotides read TGTGCCAGCAGTCCCCCCAGGGGGGACACTGAAGCTTTCTTT. It specifies CASSPPRGDTEAFF.

The chain couples TRBV20-1 to TRBJ2-3; D is unresolved. This CDR3 has 11 amino acids. V was shortened by 3 bases and J by 4 bases, with 5 bases between the two germline ends. Germline CDR1 and CDR2: DFQATT and SNEGSKA (reference sequence). The CDR3: CSASSPDTQYF. The CDR3 DNA is TGCAGTGCTAGCTCCCCAGATACGCAGTATTTT.

The chain joins TRBV28 to TRBJ1-6; no clear D gene. The germline CDR1 and CDR2 sequences are MDHEN and SYDVKM. Trimming cost V 3 bases and J 6 bases, with 18 bases left between them. The CDR3 has 17 residues. CDR3 region: CASSFGMDEASNSPLHF. In DNA form, the CDR3 reads TGTGCCAGCAGTTTCGGGATGGATGAAGCTAGTAATTCACCCCTCCACTTT.

The chain joins TRBV5-5 to TRBJ2-7; D perhaps matches TRBD1 (5 bases). Germline CDR1 and CDR2: SGHKS and YYEKEE (reference sequence). The V end was cut by 1 base, the J end by 0 bases, with 8 bases between. The CDR3 length is 14 residues. For the CDR3, the DNA is TGTGCCAGCAGCTTGCAGGGTTTCTCCTACGAGCAGTACTTC. This codes for CASSLQGFSYEQYF.